The next 15 T cell receptor beta chains were all read from a single sample in a study of blood T cells in healthy people across ages. PCR was performed a second time for about 6 to 12 cycles using a sample-barcoded 5' primer and a J-beta primer mix. TCRdb ran MiXCR on the 5' RACE reads and lists one entry per CDR3 protein. Of some 730,000 distinct CDR3 sequences detected, about 20% appear once; the ten largest clones hold roughly a fifth. The sample comprised blood. These receptors originate from a man between 65 and 79 years old in good health.

The chain employs TRBV15 and TRBJ2-5; 9 bases agree with TRBD2. The germline gives CDR1 LNHNV, CDR2 YYDKDF (reference sequence). This CDR3 region has 17 residues. The V segment lost 6 bases and the J segment 0 bases; nucleotides outside the gene matches: 11. The CDR3 nucleotides are TGTGCCACCAGACCCGACTTGACTAGCGGCTACCAAGAGACCCAGTACTTC. It yields the protein CATRPDLTSGYQETQYF.

This clonotype was seen more than once but under ten times. The CDR3 DNA sequence: TGTGCCACCCTGGCCCATGCTGAAGCTTTCTTT. Translation gives CATLAHAEAFF. J is TRBJ1-1 and V is TRBV19; D is undetermined. Germline lookup yields CDR1 LNHDA and CDR2 SQIVND (reference sequence). The CDR3 sequence is 11 residues long. Deletions cut 10 bases from V and 6 bases from J, with 12 bases between.

This clonotype was seen at least ten times. The rearrangement joins TRBV10-3 to TRBJ2-3; TRBD2 matches at 10 bases. The CDR3 has 15 amino acids. The V gene's germline CDR1 is ENHRY and CDR2 SYGVKD. V lost 6 bases to trimming and J lost 1 base; unmatched junction nucleotides: 4. The DNA for the CDR3 is TGTGCCATCAGCGGACTAGCGGACGGCACAGATACGCAGTATTTT. Its translation is CAISGLADGTDTQYF.

The chain is built from TRBV12-3 or TRBV12-4 and TRBJ2-3; 9 nucleotides line up with TRBD1. The CDR3 is made up of 15 amino acids. The J segment lost 4 bases and the V segment lost 4 bases, leaving 6 bases of the junction unmatched. CDR3 residues: CASSYRGLLADTQYF. CDR3 DNA sequence: TGTGCCAGCAGTTACAGGGGGCTATTGGCAGATACGCAGTATTTT.

This clonotype was picked up one time. The rearrangement joins TRBV28 to TRBJ1-5; 8 positions match TRBD1. The germline V gene has CDR1 MDHEN and CDR2 SYDVKM. This CDR3 has 16 residues. J lost 6 bases, V lost 3 bases, and 10 bases had no gene match. This CDR3 is CASSLVRTGIGQPQHF. The CDR3 coding sequence is TGTGCCAGCAGTTTGGTTAGGACAGGGATCGGTCAGCCCCAGCATTTT.

The chain is built from TRBV12-3 or TRBV12-4 and TRBJ1-2; 9 bases agree with TRBD1. There are 18 residues in the CDR3. The V gene end was trimmed by 4 bases and the J gene end by 5 bases; junction bases not matched to a gene: 17. The CDR3 DNA is TGTGCCAGCAGTTCCCCGGGACAGGGCGATCACCTTCTATATGGCTACACCTTC. Translating it yields CASSSPGQGDHLLYGYTF.

In this sample, this clonotype turned up many times. The chain has TRBV6-1 and TRBJ1-1; 7 positions agree with TRBD1. CDR1 and CDR2 (germline): MNHNS, SASEGT. The CDR3 spans 13 residues. With 6 bases clipped from V and 3 bases from J, the junction kept 4 bases outside the gene matches. This CDR3 reads CASRGQTYTEAFF. The CDR3 region has the DNA TGTGCCAGCAGGGGACAGACGTACACTGAAGCTTTCTTT.

This clonotype has a handful of counts. J is TRBJ2-3 and V is TRBV28, with 8 positions matching TRBD2. Trimming took 6 bases from V and 4 from J; bases not matched to a gene: 6. Germline assignment: CDR1 MDHEN and CDR2 SYDVKM. This CDR3 spans 14 amino acids. The CDR3 DNA reads TGTGCCAGCAGACGGAGCGGGAGTGCAGATACGCAGTATTTT. As protein: CASRRSGSADTQYF.

This rearrangement joins TRBV2 to TRBJ1-3; no firm D call. Germline V gene sequence: CDR1 SNHLY, CDR2 FYNNEI. CDR3 length: 14 amino acids. Trimming removed 7 bases at V and 7 bases at J, with 17 bases between. The CDR3 reads CASMGSRRENTIYF. In DNA form, the CDR3 reads TGTGCCAGCATGGGATCTCGAAGGGAGAACACCATATATTTT.

This CDR3 reads CASGMDGYYEQYF. CDR3 in DNA: TGTGCTAGTGGTATGGACGGATACTACGAGCAGTACTTC. The chain links TRBV12-5 to TRBJ2-7; D is undetermined. Germline V gives CDR1 LGHNT, CDR2 FRNRAP. V dropped 5 bases and J dropped 3 bases, with 11 bases sitting between them. The CDR3 consists of 13 residues.

The chain employs TRBV5-5 and TRBJ1-5; D remains unclear. Germline V CDR1 and CDR2: SGHKS, YYEKEE (reference sequence). The ends were cut back, 3 bases at V and 7 bases at J, with 11 bases in the middle. The CDR3 contains 13 residues. CDR3 bases: TGTGCCAGCAGCTCGGGCGGGGAACAGCCCCAGCATTTT. Translated: CASSSGGEQPQHF.

This clonotype was counted a few times. The chain uses TRBV29-1 and TRBJ2-1; 11 bases line up with TRBD2. V shed 6 bases and J 4 bases; nucleotides not matched to a gene: 5. Germline CDR1 reads SQVTM; CDR2 reads ANQGSEA. This CDR3 contains 14 residues. The DNA of the CDR3 is TGCAGCGTAGATACTAGCGGGAGTTACAATGAGCAGTTCTTC. This encodes CSVDTSGSYNEQFF.

V usage is TRBV18 and J usage is TRBJ2-7; D gene unclear. Germline CDR1 reads KGHSH; CDR2 reads LQKENI. The CDR3 spans 12 residues. The V end was cut by 10 bases, the J end by 2 bases, with 12 bases between. The CDR3 here is CATRETAYEQYF. Written as DNA, the CDR3 is TGTGCCACACGAGAGACCGCCTACGAGCAGTACTTC.

This clonotype was seen a few times. The chain links TRBV6-1 to TRBJ2-1, with a possible D match to TRBD2 (6 bases). Trimming cost V 4 bases and J 6 bases, with 13 bases left between them. Germline CDR1 reads MNHNS; CDR2 reads SASEGT. The CDR3 has 14 residues. CDR3 loop: CASSGTGVFNEQFF. CDR3 bases: TGTGCCAGCAGTGGGACGGGGGTATTCAATGAGCAGTTCTTC.

The rearrangement uses TRBV4-2 and TRBJ1-2; D call uncertain. This CDR3 is built from 15 residues. Germline-derived CDR1 and CDR2 are LGHNA and YNFKEQ. V lost 0 bases and J lost 7, with 15 bases in between. For the CDR3, the DNA is TGTGCCAGCAGCCAAGATCGAGTTGCAGTTAGTGGCTACACCTTC. This codes for CASSQDRVAVSGYTF.